This T cell receptor (beta chain) emerged from a study of T cell responses to AZD1222 COVID-19 vaccine. Turning to this clone: Its matching antigen is unknown.

General study results and limits: CD4 TCRs associated with vaccination spanned spike, dominating at 160-218 and 743-854.

Second-dose intervals of approximately 4 or approximately 12 weeks were pooled. The method was immunoSEQ multiplex PCR; TCRdb's version includes in-frame clones alone and lacks a portion of them. The table lists about 84,000 clones, around nine tenths of them singletons. Germline CDR1 is MNHEY and CDR2 is SMNVEV (reference sequence). The CDR3 covers 14 residues. J was trimmed by 7 bases and V by 6 bases; bases with no gene match: 5. This sample comprised peripheral blood, obtained 28 days after the second AZD1222 dose. The sequence derives from an adult who received the AZD1222 COVID-19 vaccine. The V gene is TRBV27, the J gene TRBJ2-2, with TRBD2 identical over 10 bases. CDR3 coding DNA: TGTGCCAGCAGCCTTAGCGGGGGGTTCGGGGAGCTGTTTTTT. Encoded protein: CASSLSGGFGELFF.